The clone carrying this T cell receptor (beta chain) has at least ten counts. The antigen is undetermined. The authors amplified TCR beta CDR3 regions, and they did so from RNA transcripts for repertoire sequencing. A first-round RT-PCR used HTBI primers, followed by a second-round multiplex PCR. TCRdb called the multiplex PCR reads again in MiXCR, with one record for every CDR3 protein. The sample gives 1 million to 1.3 million distinct CDR3 sequences, about 38% of which show up once; around 10% is in the top ten. The CDR3 spans 13 residues. The V end lost 8 bases, the J end lost 3 bases, and 13 bases lay between the germline ends. Per the germline V gene, CDR1 is SGHDN and CDR2 is FVKESK. These data come from a study of Graves' ophthalmopathy and Graves' hyperthyroidism. Findings of the study overall: A model built from 13 signatures distinguished ophthalmopathy from stable hyperthyroidism with roughly 90% sensitivity and about 81% specificity. Sensitivity reached roughly 70% and specificity approximately 78% when the model predicted ophthalmopathy progression.

The sample consisted of peripheral blood or thyroid tissue (not recorded which). The clonotype was recovered from an adult man with Graves' hyperthyroidism. This chain connects TRBV14 to TRBJ2-5; D possibly uses TRBD1 or TRBD2 (5 bases each). The CDR3 DNA reads TGTGCCAGCCAGCCTTTGGGGGAAGAGACCCAGTACTTC. This codes for CASQPLGEETQYF.